A selection of T cell receptor beta chains follows, all from one sample in a study of response to subunit inactivated influenza vaccine. TCRdb recomputed calls from the RT-PCR reads with MiXCR, one row per CDR3 protein. This sample has roughly 550,000 distinct CDR3 sequences, with around a quarter found just once. The same sample was also used in a study of T cells expressing NK-cell markers.

The specimen was CD4+ T cells sorted from PBMCs, collected 11 to 12 days after vaccination. The receptor source for this set is a man aged 50-59 years who received an inactivated influenza vaccine. Both conserved end residues are part of each CDR3. The order of the fields is V gene, J gene, D gene, clone size, CDR3 DNA, CDR3 protein. A D gene is named only where the DNA matches it firmly. Expanded clones are given a class, and other clones once, few, many or no size at all.

>TRBV20-1|TRBJ2-7|-|-
TGCAGTGCTAGAGATGAAGCAGGACGTAACTTCGAGCAGTACTTC
CSARDEAGRNFEQYF
>TRBV20-1|TRBJ2-5|TRBD1|few
TGCAGTGCTAGCGGCCGACAGGGCTTACAAGAGACCCAGTACTTC
CSASGRQGLQETQYF
>TRBV20-1|TRBJ2-7|TRBD1|-
TGCAGTGCTAGTACGGGACAGCGGATTTTCTACGAGCAGTACTTC
CSASTGQRIFYEQYF
>TRBV28|TRBJ2-6|-|-
TGTGCCAGCAGTTTTTCGGGCAGGCCCCTGACTTTC
CASSFSGRPLTF
>TRBV30|TRBJ2-3|TRBD2|-
TGTGCCTGGATGAGGCTAGCGGGAGAAGATACGCAGTATTTT
CAWMRLAGEDTQYF
>TRBV7-2|TRBJ2-5|-|many
TGTGCCAGCAGCTTAACGGGAGAGGTAGAGACCCAGTACTTC
CASSLTGEVETQYF
>TRBV2|TRBJ2-7|-|-
TGTGCCAGCAGAATGAGGGCATCGGCCTACGAGCAGTACTTC
CASRMRASAYEQYF
>TRBV20-1|TRBJ2-1|TRBD1|-
TGCAGTGCTAGTGATATGGTGCGGCAGGGGGCCGCTAATGAGCAGTTCTTC
CSASDMVRQGAANEQFF
>TRBV5-1|TRBJ1-4|-|many
TGCGCCAGCAGCTTCTCAGATGGGAGTGAAAAACTGTTTTTT
CASSFSDGSEKLFF
>TRBV6-6|TRBJ2-4|TRBD1|-
TGTGCCAGCGGGGGACAGGGAAACATTCAGTACTTC
CASGGQGNIQYF
>TRBV5-1|TRBJ2-1|-|few
TGCGCCAGCAGCCATGGTATCTCCTACAATGAGCAGTTCTTC
CASSHGISYNEQFF
>TRBV5-1|TRBJ1-1|-|-
TGCGCCAGCAGCTCAGACCCGGGGTCGGACACTGAAGCTTTCTTT
CASSSDPGSDTEAFF
>TRBV7-9|TRBJ2-3|TRBD2|few
TGTGCCAGCAGCTTTGACCCAGCGGGATACACAGATACGCAGTATTTT
CASSFDPAGYTDTQYF
>TRBV6-6|TRBJ2-5|-|-
TGTGCCAGCAGTTACAACGTAGGAGAGACCCAGTACTTC
CASSYNVGETQYF
>TRBV20-1|TRBJ2-3|-|few
TGCAGTGCTAAGACTAGTCGGGGGCCAGATACGCAGTATTTT
CSAKTSRGPDTQYF
>TRBV20-1|TRBJ2-7|TRBD1|many
TGCAGTGCTAGGGGGACAGCGGACTACGAGCAGTACTTC
CSARGTADYEQYF
>TRBV12-3/TRBV12-4|TRBJ2-2|-|-
TGTGCCAGCTACCTCCTGGGGGGCCGTTCCAGGGAGCTGTTTTTT
CASYLLGGRSRELFF
>TRBV6-2/TRBV6-3|TRBJ2-2|TRBD1|few
TGTGCCAGCAGTTCCGGGACAGGGTTGGGCACCGGGGAGCTGTTTTTT
CASSSGTGLGTGELFF
>TRBV24-1|TRBJ2-3|TRBD2|-
TGTGCCACCAGTGGCCCCCTTAGCGGGGGAGTAGATACGCAGTATTTT
CATSGPLSGGVDTQYF
>TRBV20-1|TRBJ2-1|-|few
TGCAGTGCTCGCGGATCGGCGCGGGAAGGGTCCTACAATGAGCAGTTCTTC
CSARGSAREGSYNEQFF
>TRBV20-1|TRBJ2-1|TRBD1|-
TGCAGTGCTAGAGCTAACCGGGACAGGGGCCCCCTGGAGAGCGGGGGATACTACAATGAGCAGTTCTTC
CSARANRDRGPLESGGYYNEQFF
>TRBV7-6|TRBJ2-2|-|-
TGTGCCAGCAGCTATAGCGGTGCCGGGGAGCTGTTTTTT
CASSYSGAGELFF
>TRBV20-1|TRBJ2-3|-|-
TGCAGTGCTAGATATGGAGCCTTCACAGATACGCAGTATTTT
CSARYGAFTDTQYF
>TRBV10-3|TRBJ2-5|-|-
TGTGCCATCAGTGAGTCTGAACTAGAAGAGACCCAGTACTTC
CAISESELEETQYF
>TRBV12-3/TRBV12-4|TRBJ2-3|TRBD2|-
TGTGCCAGCGGGACTAGCGGGGCGGTAGATACGCAGTATTTT
CASGTSGAVDTQYF
>TRBV2|TRBJ2-6|TRBD2|-
TGTGCCAGCAGGGCCACTCGGGGGGGGACCAACCCTGGGGCCAACGTCCTGACTTTC
CASRATRGGTNPGANVLTF
>TRBV10-3|TRBJ2-1|-|many
TGTGCCATCAGTGAGTCGGTCCTAGTTTACAATGAGCAGTTCTTC
CAISESVLVYNEQFF
>TRBV4-2|TRBJ1-2|-|few
TGTGCCAGCAGCCAAGGATTATTGAGGGAAGCTAACTATGGCTACACCTTC
CASSQGLLREANYGYTF
>TRBV7-2|TRBJ1-1|-|-
TGTGCCAGCAGCTTATGGGGTAAAGCTTTCTTT
CASSLWGKAFF
>TRBV7-2|TRBJ2-5|TRBD2|-
TGTGCCAGCAGCAAAAGACTAGCACGGGAGACCCAGTACTTC
CASSKRLARETQYF
>TRBV10-3|TRBJ2-7|-|few
TGTGCCATCAGCGGCCTGACTCCGGAGCAGTACTTC
CAISGLTPEQYF
>TRBV3-1|TRBJ2-7|-|few
TGTGCCAGCAGGTCCGGGACAAACTACGAGCAGTACTTC
CASRSGTNYEQYF
>TRBV20-1|TRBJ2-7|-|-
TGCAGTGCTAGGGACACGGGCTTAGGCGAGCAGTACTTC
CSARDTGLGEQYF
>TRBV5-1|TRBJ2-7|TRBD1|many
TGCGCCAGCAGCGAGACAGGGTCCCGCGAGCAGTACTTC
CASSETGSREQYF
>TRBV5-1|TRBJ2-3|-|few
TGCGCCAGCAGCTTGGCCACCTTACTAGTTCAGTATACGCAGTATTTT
CASSLATLLVQYTQYF
>TRBV24-1|TRBJ2-1|-|few
TGTGCCACCAGTGACAGTACAGGGAACTCCTACAATGAGCAGTTCTTC
CATSDSTGNSYNEQFF
>TRBV4-2|TRBJ2-7|-|-
TGTGCCAGCAGCCAACCGAAGAGGCCCGTAGGGGAGCAGTACTTC
CASSQPKRPVGEQYF
>TRBV10-3|TRBJ1-1|TRBD1|-
TGTGCCATCGGGACAGGCCAGAACACTGAAGCTTTCTTT
CAIGTGQNTEAFF
>TRBV24-1|TRBJ2-3|-|few
TGTGCCACCAGCCCTGCGTGGCCGAGCACAGATACGCAGTATTTT
CATSPAWPSTDTQYF
>TRBV20-1|TRBJ2-3|TRBD2|-
TGCAGTGTCCTTAGCGGGTCAACTAGCACAGATACGCAGTATTTT
CSVLSGSTSTDTQYF
>TRBV10-3|TRBJ1-3|-|few
TGTGCCATCAGTGATCTCGCAGGAGGTGGAAACACCATATATTTT
CAISDLAGGGNTIYF
>TRBV7-2|TRBJ2-1|TRBD1|-
TGTGCCAGCAGCCCTGGACAGGGGGCTGTTGGTGAGCAGTTCTTC
CASSPGQGAVGEQFF
>TRBV4-2|TRBJ1-5|-|few
TGTGCCAGCAGCCAAGATCGAACATCTAGCAATCAGCCCCAGCATTTT
CASSQDRTSSNQPQHF
>TRBV12-3/TRBV12-4|TRBJ2-1|-|-
TGTGCCACACCTTATACGGGACACTCCTACAATGAGCAGTTCTTC
CATPYTGHSYNEQFF
>TRBV29-1|TRBJ2-1|-|-
TGCAGCGTTGACCGAGACAGGTTATACAATGAGCAGTTCTTC
CSVDRDRLYNEQFF
>TRBV4-1|TRBJ1-4|-|few
TGCGCCAGCAGCCACCAGTCCTCTACTAATGAAAAACTGTTTTTT
CASSHQSSTNEKLFF
>TRBV9|TRBJ2-1|TRBD1|-
TGTGCCAGCAGCGCGGGGACAGGGAACGGTGAGCAGTTCTTC
CASSAGTGNGEQFF
>TRBV6-5|TRBJ2-5|TRBD2|-
TGTGCCAGCAGACTCGGGAGGGCGTCTTCAAAGACCCAGTACTTC
CASRLGRASSKTQYF
>TRBV5-1|TRBJ2-1|-|-
TGCGCCAGCAGCTTGGCCAGAGTAGGGCCGGGAGAGGAGCAGTTCTTC
CASSLARVGPGEEQFF
>TRBV7-8|TRBJ2-1|TRBD2|few
TGTGCCAGCAGCTTGAAATATGGGAGACTAGCGGGTCACAATGAGCAGTTCTTC
CASSLKYGRLAGHNEQFF
>TRBV5-1|TRBJ2-7|-|many
TGCGCCAGCACCGTGGACACGCCTGGGGACGAGCAGTACTTC
CASTVDTPGDEQYF
>TRBV20-1|TRBJ2-5|TRBD2|few
TGCAGTGCTACCCCCTCACTAGCGGGAGAGGAAGAGACCCAGTACTTC
CSATPSLAGEEETQYF
>TRBV5-1|TRBJ2-3|-|once
TGCGCCAGCAGCTTACCGGGCCTCGAGCGGGCAGATACGCAGTATTTT
CASSLPGLERADTQYF
>TRBV6-1|TRBJ2-1|TRBD1|-
TGTGCCAGCAGTACGGACAGGAGACAATACAGTGAGCAGTTCTTC
CASSTDRRQYSEQFF